These 8 T cell receptor beta chains came from one sample sequenced in a study of T cell responses to AZD1222 COVID-19 vaccine. Libraries were prepared by immunoSEQ multiplex PCR; TCRdb keeps only in-frame clonotypes and omits some of them. Among roughly 91,000 clones, 87% were seen once, and the ten largest hold around 3.2%. Sequenced material: peripheral blood, taken on day 0 of AZD1222 vaccination. These receptors were obtained from an adult in good health.

This clone occurred once. The chain is built from TRBV7-2 and TRBJ2-1, with 8 positions matching TRBD1. The CDR3 covers 13 residues. J lost 8 bases, V lost 5 bases, and 5 bases had no gene match. In germline, CDR1 is SGHTA, CDR2 FQGNSA. CDR3: CASSTDRGDEQFF. The CDR3 region has the DNA TGTGCCAGCAGCACCGACAGGGGCGATGAGCAGTTCTTC.

The chain uses TRBV4-2 and TRBJ1-2; 8 bases align to TRBD1. From germline, CDR1 is LGHNA and CDR2 YNFKEQ. The length of the CDR3 is 14 residues. Trimming cost V 2 bases and J 4 bases; bases outside gene matches: 3. CDR3 sequence reads: CASSQPQGGYGYTF. CDR3 in DNA: TGTGCCAGCAGCCAACCACAGGGGGGCTATGGCTACACCTTC.

The chain employs TRBV7-9 and TRBJ1-1, with D unresolved. Trimming removed 5 bases at V and 6 bases at J, with 19 bases between. Germline-derived CDR1 and CDR2 are SEHNR and FQNEAQ (reference sequence). The CDR3 consists of 15 residues. In nucleotides, the CDR3 is TGTGCCAGCAGCCCCAAAGTCCGGCTATCGCCTGAAGCTTTCTTT. Protein product: CASSPKVRLSPEAFF.

This clone was detected once. The chain recombines TRBV5-5 with TRBJ2-1; D is possibly TRBD1 (6 bases). The CDR3 is made up of 17 amino acids. V lost 1 base and J 0 bases, leaving 14 bases between the germline ends. Germline assignment: CDR1 SGHKS and CDR2 YYEKEE (reference sequence). The CDR3 sequence is CASSLLGDTSSYNEQFF. The CDR3 region has the DNA TGTGCCAGCAGCTTGTTAGGGGACACGAGCTCCTACAATGAGCAGTTCTTC.

This clone was found once. This chain connects TRBV18 to TRBJ1-3; 7 bases align to TRBD1. The length of the CDR3 is 14 residues. Germline values: CDR1 KGHSH, CDR2 LQKENI. V dropped 10 bases and J dropped 4; count of bases not matched to a gene: 10. For the CDR3, the DNA is TGTGCCACCCCGGGAGGGGGCTCCGGAAACACCATATATTTT. Translation gives CATPGGGSGNTIYF.

The chain employs TRBV6-1 and TRBJ1-5, with D tentatively TRBD1 (5 bases). CDR1 is MNHNS, CDR2 SASEGT, per germline. This CDR3 comprises 16 residues. Trimming cost V 3 bases and J 0 bases, with 12 bases left between them. The CDR3: CASSDPGGYSNQPQHF. CDR3 nucleotides: TGTGCCAGCAGTGACCCTGGGGGATATAGCAATCAGCCCCAGCATTTT.

The chain joins TRBV2 to TRBJ2-1; D is unresolved. Between the trimmed V and J ends, which lost 6 bases and 9 bases, there was a span of 9 bases. This CDR3 comprises 11 residues. CDR1 and CDR2 (germline): SNHLY, FYNNEI. CDR3 DNA: TGTGCCAGCAGAGGTGGCGCTGAGCAGTTCTTC. It specifies CASRGGAEQFF.

The rearrangement joins TRBV19 to TRBJ1-3; 7 positions agree with TRBD1. Germline V CDR1 and CDR2: LNHDA, SQIVND (reference sequence). The CDR3 loop spans 13 amino acids. Trimming took 10 bases from V and 6 from J; bases not matched to a gene: 9. For the CDR3, the DNA is TGTGCCACTAAGGGACAGCTTGTAAACACCATATATTTT. The encoded protein is CATKGQLVNTIYF.